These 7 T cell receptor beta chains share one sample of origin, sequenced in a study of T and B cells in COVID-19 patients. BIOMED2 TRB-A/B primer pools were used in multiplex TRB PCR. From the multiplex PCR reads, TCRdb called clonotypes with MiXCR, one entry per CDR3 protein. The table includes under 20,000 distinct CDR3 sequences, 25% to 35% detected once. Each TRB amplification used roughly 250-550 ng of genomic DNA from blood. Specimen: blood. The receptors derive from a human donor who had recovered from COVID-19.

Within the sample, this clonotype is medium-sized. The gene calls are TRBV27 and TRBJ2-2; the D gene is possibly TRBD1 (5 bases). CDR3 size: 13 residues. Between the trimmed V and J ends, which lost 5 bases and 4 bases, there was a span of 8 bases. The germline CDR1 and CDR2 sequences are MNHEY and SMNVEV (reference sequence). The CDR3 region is CASSRGSTGELFF. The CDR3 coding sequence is TGTGCCAGCAGTAGGGGCTCCACCGGGGAGCTGTTTTTT.

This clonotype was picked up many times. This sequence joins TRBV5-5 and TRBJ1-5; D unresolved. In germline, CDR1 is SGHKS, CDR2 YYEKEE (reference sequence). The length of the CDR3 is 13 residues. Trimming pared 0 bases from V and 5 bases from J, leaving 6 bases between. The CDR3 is CASSLEWDQPQHF. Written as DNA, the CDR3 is TGTGCCAGCAGCTTGGAGTGGGATCAGCCCCAGCATTTT.

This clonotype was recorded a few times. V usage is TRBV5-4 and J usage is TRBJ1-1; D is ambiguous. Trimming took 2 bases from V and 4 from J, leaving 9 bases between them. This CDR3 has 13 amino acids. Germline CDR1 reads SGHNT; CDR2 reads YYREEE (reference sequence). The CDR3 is CASSLEDATEAFF. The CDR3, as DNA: TGTGCCAGCAGCTTAGAGGACGCCACTGAAGCTTTCTTT.

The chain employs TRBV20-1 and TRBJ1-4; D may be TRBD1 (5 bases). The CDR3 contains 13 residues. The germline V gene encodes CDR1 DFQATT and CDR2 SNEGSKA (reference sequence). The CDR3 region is CSGRGDREEKLFF. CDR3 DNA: TGCAGCGGACGGGGGGACCGTGAAGAAAAACTGTTTTTT.

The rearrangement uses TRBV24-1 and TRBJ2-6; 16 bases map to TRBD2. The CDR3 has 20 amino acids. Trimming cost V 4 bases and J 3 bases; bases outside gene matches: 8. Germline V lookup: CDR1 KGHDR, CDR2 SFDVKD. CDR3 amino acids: CATSDSGLAGGQGGANVLTF. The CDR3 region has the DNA TGTGCCACCAGTGACTCGGGACTAGCGGGGGGGCAGGGTGGGGCCAACGTCCTGACTTTC.

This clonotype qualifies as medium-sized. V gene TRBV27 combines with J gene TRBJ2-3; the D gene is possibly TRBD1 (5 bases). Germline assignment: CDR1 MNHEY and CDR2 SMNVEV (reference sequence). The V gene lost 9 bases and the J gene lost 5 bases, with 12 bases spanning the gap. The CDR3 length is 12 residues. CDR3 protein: CASKGQVDTQYF. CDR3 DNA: TGTGCCAGTAAGGGGCAGGTAGATACGCAGTATTTT.

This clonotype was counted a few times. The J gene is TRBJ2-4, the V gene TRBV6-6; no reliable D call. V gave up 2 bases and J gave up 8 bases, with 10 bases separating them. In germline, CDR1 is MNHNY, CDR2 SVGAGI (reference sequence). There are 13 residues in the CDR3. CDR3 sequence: CASSYRTRDIQYF. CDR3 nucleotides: TGTGCCAGCAGTTACAGAACTCGGGACATTCAGTACTTC.